Presented here are 15 T cell receptor beta chains from one specimen sequenced in a study of T-cell reconstitution after alpha-beta-depleted transplantation in children (dated by TCRdb to about 2016). The library relied on PCR. Sequencing was carried out with an Illumina HiSeq 2500. Molecular barcoding was employed in the preparation of TCR libraries, with unique molecular identifiers being used to normalize TCRbeta repertoire quantification. TCRdb reanalyzed the raw reads on its own, using fastp at Q25 for trimming and MiXCR for clone calling, and kept in-frame beta chains. Rows are unified per CDR3 protein, each entry keeping the most common DNA and genes. The sample table records about 980,000 distinct CDR3 sequences; about 30% of these occur just once. The ten largest clones take up about 28% of the sample. Interpreted using the paper, the treatment or condition label stands for: allogeneic hematopoietic cell transplantation with graft depleted of TCRalphabeta T cells and CD19 B cells.

This specimen was PBMCs, mostly from graft donor cells, taken 360 days after TCRalphabeta/CD19-depleted stem cell transplant. These receptors originate from a boy in the first two years of life who had a stem cell transplant for SCID, so the T cells may come from the graft donor.

This clonotype was observed a few times. The J gene is TRBJ2-1, the V gene TRBV4-2, with D hard to call. Germline V gene lookup returns CDR1 LGHNA and CDR2 YNFKEQ. Trimming removed 4 bases from V and 5 bases from J, with 15 bases in between. The CDR3 extends over 15 amino acids. The CDR3 nucleotides read TGTGCCAGCAGCCGGGAACTCACTACTAACAATGAGCAGTTCTTC. This encodes CASSRELTTNNEQFF.

This clonotype was detected only a few times. V gene TRBV7-8 combines with J gene TRBJ1-6, with D possibly being TRBD1 (5 bases). Trimming cost V 3 bases and J 9 bases, with 15 bases left between them. The germline V gene encodes CDR1 SGHVS and CDR2 FQNEAQ. The CDR3 sequence is 15 residues long. The CDR3 loop is CASSFQDGTSSPLHF. As DNA, the CDR3 is TGTGCCAGCAGCTTCCAGGACGGGACCAGTTCACCCCTCCACTTT.

The chain recombines TRBV12-3 or TRBV12-4 with TRBJ2-2, with D possibly being TRBD1 (5 bases). The V gene lost 3 bases and the J gene lost 4 bases, with 15 bases spanning the gap. The CDR3 runs 16 residues. This chain's CDR3 is CASSFSGLSGTGELFF. The DNA of the CDR3 is TGTGCCAGCAGTTTCTCAGGGTTAAGTGGCACCGGGGAGCTGTTTTTT.

This clonotype has ten or more counts. The chain combines TRBV6-5 with TRBJ1-2, with D unclear. V dropped 6 bases and J dropped 0 bases, with 17 bases sitting between them. Germline CDR1 MNHEY, CDR2 SVGAGI. The CDR3 is made up of 16 amino acids. Written as DNA, the CDR3 is TGTGCCAGCAGGGGGAACATCCGACGAGCTAACTATGGCTACACCTTC. Its translation is CASRGNIRRANYGYTF.

The chain couples TRBV4-1 to TRBJ2-7; 8 bases fit TRBD2. In germline, CDR1 is MGHRA, CDR2 YSYEKL. The CDR3 loop spans 15 amino acids. Unmatched junction bases numbered 9, after V lost 0 bases and J lost 8 bases. CDR3 residues: CASSQETAGVVKQYF. The CDR3 DNA reads TGCGCCAGCAGCCAAGAAACAGCGGGGGTCGTCAAGCAGTACTTC.

The V gene is TRBV6-5, the J gene TRBJ2-1; unclear D gene. This CDR3 contains 14 residues. Trimming cost V 0 bases and J 4 bases, with 7 bases left between them. Germline V CDR1 and CDR2: MNHEY, SVGAGI. In DNA, the CDR3 is TGTGCCAGCAGTTACTCGACCGGATACAATGAGCAGTTCTTC. Its translation: CASSYSTGYNEQFF.

The chain joins TRBV3-1 to TRBJ2-7; 7 bases align to TRBD1. Germline loops: CDR1 LGHDT, CDR2 YNNKEL (reference sequence). This CDR3 region has 13 residues. V gave up 4 bases and J gave up 5 bases; unmatched junction bases: 5. The CDR3 here is CASSRTGPDEQYF. In DNA form, the CDR3 reads TGTGCCAGCAGCCGGACAGGCCCGGACGAGCAGTACTTC.

CDR3 in DNA: TGTGCCAGCACCTCGGTCTTGGGTGGGACTAATGAAAAACTGTTTTTT. It codes for CASTSVLGGTNEKLFF. The chain links TRBV27 to TRBJ1-4; D not certain. Trimming shortened V by 7 bases and J by 2 bases, and 17 bases separated the two germline ends. CDR3 length: 16 residues. From germline, CDR1 is MNHEY and CDR2 SMNVEV (reference sequence).

This clonotype was observed a few times. The chain combines TRBV5-5 with TRBJ2-3; D is uncertain. Per germline, CDR1 SGHKS and CDR2 YYEKEE (reference sequence). The CDR3 contains 15 residues. Trimming stripped 0 bases from V and 5 bases from J, with 13 bases between. CDR3 sequence (DNA): TGTGCCAGCAGCTTGGTTATCACGTACGGAGATACGCAGTATTTT. Translating gives CASSLVITYGDTQYF.

The rearrangement uses TRBV12-3 or TRBV12-4 and TRBJ2-1, with a possible D match to TRBD2 (7 bases). Trimming cost V 5 bases and J 4 bases, with 18 bases left between them. This CDR3 comprises 16 residues. CDR3 nucleotide sequence: TGTGCCAGCAGTCCCGGAGGGGGGGGCCCATACAATGAGCAGTTCTTC. Amino acids: CASSPGGGGPYNEQFF.

The V and J genes are TRBV12-3 or TRBV12-4 and TRBJ2-1, with D possibly being TRBD2 (6 bases). The CDR3 extends over 12 amino acids. V gave up 6 bases and J gave up 8 bases, with 11 bases separating them. As DNA, the CDR3 is TGTGCCAGCAGCTCGGGGACTTATGAGCAGTTCTTC. The encoded protein is CASSSGTYEQFF.

V is TRBV11-3 and J is TRBJ2-1, with 12 bases matching TRBD1. The CDR3 sequence is 23 residues long. Trimming cost V 1 base and J 0 bases; bases outside gene matches: 19. Germline assignment: CDR1 SGHNT and CDR2 YENEEA. For the CDR3, the DNA is TGTGCCAGCAGCTTAGTACTTAATTGGGACAGGGGGCTTTTCTCGGACTCCTACAATGAGCAGTTCTTC. The encoded protein is CASSLVLNWDRGLFSDSYNEQFF.

V gene TRBV15 combines with J gene TRBJ1-4; D unclear. CDR1 LNHNV and CDR2 YYDKDF come from the germline V gene (reference sequence). The CDR3 contains 13 residues. Trimming removed 3 bases at V and 12 bases at J, with 14 bases between. The CDR3 DNA is TGTGCCACCAGCAGCCGACGGGGAGCGGAACTGTTTTTT. Translated, it gives CATSSRRGAELFF.

This chain uses TRBV4-3 with TRBJ2-5; TRBD2 agrees at 9 bases. Germline V gene data show CDR1 as LGHNA and CDR2 as YSLEER. This CDR3 contains 15 residues. With V trimmed by 3 bases and J by 2 bases, 4 bases remained unmatched. The CDR3 sequence: CASSQATSGQETQYF. As DNA, the CDR3 is TGCGCCAGCAGCCAGGCCACTAGCGGGCAAGAGACCCAGTACTTC.

This chain connects TRBV9 to TRBJ2-3; TRBD2 matches at 10 bases. Germline values: CDR1 SGDLS, CDR2 YYNGEE. The CDR3 consists of 16 residues. J lost 2 bases, V lost 2 bases, and 5 bases had no gene match. The CDR3 is CASSVVAGGPTDTQYF. Here the CDR3 DNA reads TGTGCCAGCAGCGTCGTAGCGGGGGGCCCCACAGATACGCAGTATTTT.